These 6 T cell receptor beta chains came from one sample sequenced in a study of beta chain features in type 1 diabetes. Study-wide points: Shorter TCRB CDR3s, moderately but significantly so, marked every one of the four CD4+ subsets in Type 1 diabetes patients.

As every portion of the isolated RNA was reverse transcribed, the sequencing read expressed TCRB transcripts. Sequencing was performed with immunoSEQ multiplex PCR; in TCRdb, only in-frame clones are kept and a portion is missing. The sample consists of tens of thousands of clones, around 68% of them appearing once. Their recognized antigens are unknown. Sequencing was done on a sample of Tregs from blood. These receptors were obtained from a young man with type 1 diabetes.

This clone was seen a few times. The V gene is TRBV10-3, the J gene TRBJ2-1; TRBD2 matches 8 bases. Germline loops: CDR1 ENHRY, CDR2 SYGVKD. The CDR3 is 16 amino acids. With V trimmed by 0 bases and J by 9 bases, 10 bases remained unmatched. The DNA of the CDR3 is TGTGCCATCAGTGAGTCCAGCGGGGGACCCCGGGGTGAGCAGTTCTTC. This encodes CAISESSGGPRGEQFF.

The CDR3 is CASSSILVHEQFF. CDR3 in DNA: TGCGCCAGCAGCTCGATCCTAGTCCATGAGCAGTTCTTC. The chain links TRBV5-1 to TRBJ2-1; D not certain. The CDR3 covers 13 residues. Germline lookup yields CDR1 SGHRS and CDR2 YFSETQ. V was clipped by 3 bases and J by 8 bases, with 12 bases between them.

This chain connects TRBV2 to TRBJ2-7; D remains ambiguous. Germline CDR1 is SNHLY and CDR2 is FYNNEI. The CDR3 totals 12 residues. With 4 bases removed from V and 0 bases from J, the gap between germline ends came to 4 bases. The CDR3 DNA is TGTGCCAGCAGTGCGAGCTCCTACGAGCAGTACTTC. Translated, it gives CASSASSYEQYF.

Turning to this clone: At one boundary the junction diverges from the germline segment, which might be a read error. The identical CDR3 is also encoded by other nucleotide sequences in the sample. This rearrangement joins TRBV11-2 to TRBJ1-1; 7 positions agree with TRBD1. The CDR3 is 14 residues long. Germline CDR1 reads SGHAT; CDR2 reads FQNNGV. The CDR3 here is CASSFQTGSTEAFF. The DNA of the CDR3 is TGTGCCAGCAGCTTTCAGACAGGGAGCACTGAAGCCTTCTTT.

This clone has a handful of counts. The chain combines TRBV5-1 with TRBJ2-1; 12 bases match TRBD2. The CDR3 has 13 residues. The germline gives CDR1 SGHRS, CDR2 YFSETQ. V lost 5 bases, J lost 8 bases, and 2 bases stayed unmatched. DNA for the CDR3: TGCGCCAGCAGGACTAGCGGGGGCGATGAGCAGTTCTTC. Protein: CASRTSGGDEQFF.

The CDR3 loop is CASSEEAGQGYEQYF. CDR3 in DNA: TGTGCCAGCAGTGAAGAGGCAGGGCAGGGGTACGAGCAGTACTTC. The rearrangement uses TRBV6-1 and TRBJ2-7, with TRBD1 as a possible D gene (6 bases). V lost 1 base and J lost 4, with 14 bases in between. Germline lookup yields CDR1 MNHNS and CDR2 SASEGT. CDR3 length: 15 residues.